The clone carrying this TCR beta chain was detected ten times or more. Its antigen remains unidentified. A modified ARM-PCR protocol with three rounds of nested PCR amplified TCRbeta. MiXCR, run by TCRdb on the multiplex PCR reads, gives a single entry per CDR3 protein. The sample has some 97,000 distinct CDR3 sequences; over 55% are singletons. The CDR3 spans 14 residues. Germline CDR1 is SQVTM and CDR2 is ANQGSEA. V lost 6 bases and J 0 bases, leaving 14 bases between the germline ends. RNA was extracted from bulk tissue without any cell sorting. More than 3 cm separated this lung sample from the edge of the tumor. The source of the sample is a study of tumor and adjacent non-tumor tissue in lung cancer. Study details: The cohort had 12 adenocarcinoma, 2 squamous cell and 1 small cell patients. Samples averaged roughly 4.2 million productive TCRbeta reads each. Patients were aged about 30 to 80, fewer than twelve men and 4 to 6 women, stage I to III.

General study findings and limits: TCR diversity was significantly greater in tumor than normal lung tissue.

This receptor was obtained from a man younger than 45 with non-small cell lung cancer. The genes are TRBV29-1 and TRBJ1-1; D gene uncertain. The sequenced material came from distant non-tumor lung tissue. The DNA of the CDR3 is TGCAGCGTCCCCCGGGGAAGTCTGAACACTGAAGCTTTCTTT. Translated: CSVPRGSLNTEAFF.